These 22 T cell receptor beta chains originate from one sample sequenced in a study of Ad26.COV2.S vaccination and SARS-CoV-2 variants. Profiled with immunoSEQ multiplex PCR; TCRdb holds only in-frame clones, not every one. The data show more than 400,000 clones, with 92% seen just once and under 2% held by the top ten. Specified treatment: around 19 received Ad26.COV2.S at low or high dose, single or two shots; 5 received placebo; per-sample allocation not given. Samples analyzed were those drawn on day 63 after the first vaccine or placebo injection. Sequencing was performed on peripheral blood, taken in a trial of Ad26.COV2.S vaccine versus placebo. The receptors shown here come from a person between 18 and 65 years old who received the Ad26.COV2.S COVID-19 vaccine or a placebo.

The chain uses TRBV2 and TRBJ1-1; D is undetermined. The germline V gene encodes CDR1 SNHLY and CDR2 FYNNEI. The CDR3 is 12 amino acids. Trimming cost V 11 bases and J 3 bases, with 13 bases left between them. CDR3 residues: CAQRGADTEAFF. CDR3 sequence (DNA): TGTGCCCAACGAGGCGCGGACACTGAAGCTTTCTTT. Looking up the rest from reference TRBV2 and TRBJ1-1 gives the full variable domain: EPEVTQTPSHQVTQMGQEVILRCVPISNHLYFYWYRQILGQKVEFLVSFYNNEISEKSEIFDDQFSVERPDGSNFTLKIRSTKLEDSAMYFCAQRGADTEAFFGQGTRLTVV.

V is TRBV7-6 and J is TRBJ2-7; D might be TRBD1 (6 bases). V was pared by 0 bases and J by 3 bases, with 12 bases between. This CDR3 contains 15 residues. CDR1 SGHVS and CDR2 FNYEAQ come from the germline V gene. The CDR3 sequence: CASSLADSFYYEQYF. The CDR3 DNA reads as TGTGCCAGCAGCTTAGCGGACAGCTTCTACTACGAGCAGTACTTC.

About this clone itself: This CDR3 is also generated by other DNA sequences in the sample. CDR3: CSVRTGGSYEQYF. In DNA, the CDR3 is TGCAGCGTCCGGACAGGGGGATCCTACGAGCAGTACTTC. The chain has TRBV29-1 and TRBJ2-7; 10 nucleotides match TRBD1. After removal of 6 bases from V and 1 base from J, the junction contained 3 bases not matched to a gene. CDR3 length equals 13 residues. Germline V gene sequence: CDR1 SQVTM, CDR2 ANQGSEA.

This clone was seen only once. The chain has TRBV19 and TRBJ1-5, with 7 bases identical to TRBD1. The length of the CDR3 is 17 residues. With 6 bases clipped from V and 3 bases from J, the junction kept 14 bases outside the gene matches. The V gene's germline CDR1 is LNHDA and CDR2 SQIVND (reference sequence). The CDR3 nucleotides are TGTGCCAGTAGCAGAGTGCAGACAGGGCTTTCCAATCAGCCCCAGCATTTT. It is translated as CASSRVQTGLSNQPQHF.

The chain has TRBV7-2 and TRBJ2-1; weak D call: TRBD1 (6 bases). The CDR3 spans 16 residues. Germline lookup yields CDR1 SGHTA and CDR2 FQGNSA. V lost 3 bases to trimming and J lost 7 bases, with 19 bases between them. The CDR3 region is CASSFGRDKYPNEQFF. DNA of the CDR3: TGTGCCAGCAGCTTCGGCCGGGACAAATATCCAAATGAGCAGTTCTTC. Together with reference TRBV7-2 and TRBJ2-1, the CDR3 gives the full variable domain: GAGVSQSPSNKVTEKGKDVELRCDPISGHTALYWYRQSLGQGLEFLIYFQGNSAPDKSGLPSDRFSAERTGGSVSTLTIQRTQQEDSAVYLCASSFGRDKYPNEQFFGPGTRLTVL.

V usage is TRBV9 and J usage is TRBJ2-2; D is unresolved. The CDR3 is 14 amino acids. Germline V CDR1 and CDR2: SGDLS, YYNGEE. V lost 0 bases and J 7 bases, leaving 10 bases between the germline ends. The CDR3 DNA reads TGTGCCAGCAGCGTAGCGTTAGCCGTCGGGGAGCTGTTTTTT. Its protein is CASSVALAVGELFF.

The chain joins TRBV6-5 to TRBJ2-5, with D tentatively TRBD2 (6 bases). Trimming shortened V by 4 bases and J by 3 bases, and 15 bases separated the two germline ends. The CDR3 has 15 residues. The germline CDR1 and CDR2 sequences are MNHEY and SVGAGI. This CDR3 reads CASSSRDSGKETQYF. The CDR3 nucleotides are TGTGCCAGCAGTTCCCGGGACTCGGGGAAAGAGACCCAGTACTTC.

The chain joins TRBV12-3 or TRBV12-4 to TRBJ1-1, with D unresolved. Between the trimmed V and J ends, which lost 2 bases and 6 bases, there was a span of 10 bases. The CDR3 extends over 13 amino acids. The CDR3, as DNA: TGTGCCAGCAGTTTAAGTGGTACAGCTGAAGCTTTCTTT. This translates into CASSLSGTAEAFF.

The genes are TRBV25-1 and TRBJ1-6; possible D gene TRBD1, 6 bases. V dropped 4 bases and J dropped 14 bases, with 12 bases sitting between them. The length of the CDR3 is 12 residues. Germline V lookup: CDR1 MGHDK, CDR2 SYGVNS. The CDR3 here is CASSGTVLTLHF. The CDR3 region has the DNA TGTGCCAGCAGTGGGACAGTTCTAACCCTCCACTTT.

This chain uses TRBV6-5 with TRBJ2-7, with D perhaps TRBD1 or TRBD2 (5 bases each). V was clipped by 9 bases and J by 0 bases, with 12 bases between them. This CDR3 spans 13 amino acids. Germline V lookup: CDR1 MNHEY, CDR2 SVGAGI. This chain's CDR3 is CASWDRFSYEQYF. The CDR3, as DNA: TGTGCCAGTTGGGACCGATTCTCCTACGAGCAGTACTTC.

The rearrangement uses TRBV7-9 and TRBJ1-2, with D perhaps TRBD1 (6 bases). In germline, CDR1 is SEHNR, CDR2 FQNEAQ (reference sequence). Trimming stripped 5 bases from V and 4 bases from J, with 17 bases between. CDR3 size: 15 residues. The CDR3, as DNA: TGTGCCAGCAGCAAACTCGGGGGGCAAACCTATGGCTACACCTTC. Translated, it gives CASSKLGGQTYGYTF.

The CDR3 sequence: CASSPPGGGLLEQYF. Here the CDR3 DNA reads TGTGCCAGCTCACCACCGGGCGGGGGCCTCCTCGAGCAGTACTTC. The J gene is TRBJ2-7, the V gene TRBV18, with a possible D match to TRBD2 (7 bases). V lost 0 bases to trimming and J lost 6 bases, with 15 bases between them. The germline V gene encodes CDR1 KGHSH and CDR2 LQKENI. The CDR3 has 15 amino acids.

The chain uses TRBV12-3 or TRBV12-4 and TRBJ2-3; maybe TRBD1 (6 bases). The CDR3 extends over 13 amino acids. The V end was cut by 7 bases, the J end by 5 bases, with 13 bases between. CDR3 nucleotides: TGTGCCAGCAACAAGGTGACAGGAGATACGCAGTATTTT. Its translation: CASNKVTGDTQYF.

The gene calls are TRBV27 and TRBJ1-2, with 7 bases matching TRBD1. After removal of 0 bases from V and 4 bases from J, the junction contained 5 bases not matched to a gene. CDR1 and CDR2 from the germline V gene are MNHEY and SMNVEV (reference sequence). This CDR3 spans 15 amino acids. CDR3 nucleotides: TGTGCCAGCAGTTTATCGAAACAGGGGAGCTATGGCTACACCTTC. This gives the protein CASSLSKQGSYGYTF.

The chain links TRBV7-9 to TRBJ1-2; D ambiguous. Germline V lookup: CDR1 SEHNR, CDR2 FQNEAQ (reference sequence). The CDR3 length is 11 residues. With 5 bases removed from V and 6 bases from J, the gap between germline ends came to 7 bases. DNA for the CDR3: TGTGCCAGCAGCCCCTCGGATGGCTACACCTTC. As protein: CASSPSDGYTF.

CDR3 nucleotides: TGTGCCAGCAGGGGAGGAGTCGACACCGGGGAGCTGTTTTTT. Translating it yields CASRGGVDTGELFF. The chain is built from TRBV6-6 and TRBJ2-2; TRBD2 is a possible D gene (6 bases). The V and J ends lost 6 bases and 3 bases respectively, with 11 bases between them. CDR3 length: 14 residues. The germline V gene has CDR1 MNHNY and CDR2 SVGAGI (reference sequence).

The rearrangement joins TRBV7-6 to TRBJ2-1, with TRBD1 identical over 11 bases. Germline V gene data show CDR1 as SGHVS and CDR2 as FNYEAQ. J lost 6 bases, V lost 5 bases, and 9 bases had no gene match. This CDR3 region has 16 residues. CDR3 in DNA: TGTGCCAGCAGCGTAGAACACGGGACAGGGGGCAATGAGCAGTTCTTC. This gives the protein CASSVEHGTGGNEQFF.

CDR3 sequence: CASSFRREYYGYTF. DNA for the CDR3: TGTGCCAGCAGTTTTCGGAGGGAGTACTATGGCTACACCTTC. The chain employs TRBV27 and TRBJ1-2; D remains unclear. V lost 3 bases and J 3 bases, leaving 11 bases between the germline ends. Germline loops: CDR1 MNHEY, CDR2 SMNVEV (reference sequence). This CDR3 has 14 amino acids.

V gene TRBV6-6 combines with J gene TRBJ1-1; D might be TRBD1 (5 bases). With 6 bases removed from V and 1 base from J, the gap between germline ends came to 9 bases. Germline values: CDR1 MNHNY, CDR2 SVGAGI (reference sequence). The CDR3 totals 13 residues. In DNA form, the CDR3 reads TGTGCCAGCAGCGACCAGGGGAACACTGAAGCTTTCTTT. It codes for CASSDQGNTEAFF.

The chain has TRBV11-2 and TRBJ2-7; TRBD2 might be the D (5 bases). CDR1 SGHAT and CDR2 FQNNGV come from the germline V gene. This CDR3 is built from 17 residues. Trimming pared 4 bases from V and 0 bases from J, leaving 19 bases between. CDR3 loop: CASSSTAAEWTSYEQYF. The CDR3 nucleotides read TGTGCCAGCAGCTCGACGGCAGCGGAGTGGACCTCCTACGAGCAGTACTTC.

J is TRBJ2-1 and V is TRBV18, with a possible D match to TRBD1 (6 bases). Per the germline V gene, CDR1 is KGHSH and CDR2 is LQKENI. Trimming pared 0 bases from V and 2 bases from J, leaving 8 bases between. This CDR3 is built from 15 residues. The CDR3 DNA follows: TGTGCCAGCTCACCACCCGGGGACACCTACAATGAGCAGTTCTTC. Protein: CASSPPGDTYNEQFF.

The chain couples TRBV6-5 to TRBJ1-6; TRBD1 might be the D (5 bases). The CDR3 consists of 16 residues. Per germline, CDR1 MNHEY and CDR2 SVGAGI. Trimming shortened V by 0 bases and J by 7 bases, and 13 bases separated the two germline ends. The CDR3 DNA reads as TGTGCCAGCAGTTACTCAGTCGGGGCCGGGAATTCACCCCTCCACTTT. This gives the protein CASSYSVGAGNSPLHF.